The rows below give T cell receptor beta chains drawn from one sample of a study of T cells after yellow fever vaccination. In TCRdb, the 5' RACE reads were re-called with MiXCR into one record per CDR3 protein. The sample shows some 500,000 distinct CDR3 sequences, roughly 14% of them seen only once. The sample was PBMCs, taken on the day of the yellow fever booster vaccination. The receptors originated from a man aged 25-45 years who received the YFV17D yellow fever vaccine. Each CDR3 is given with its conserved first and last residue. The D gene is left open where the match is weak. Some rows mark clone size as missing; the rest say once, few, many or name a class of expanded clone.

J: TRBJ2-2
size: once
length: 17
V: TRBV4-2
D: TRBD2
DNA: TGTGCCAGCAGCCAAGGACTAGCGGGAGGGAACACCGGGGAGCTGTTTTTT
CDR3: CASSQGLAGGNTGELFF

J: TRBJ2-3
size: few
length: 14
V: TRBV20-1
D: NA
DNA: TGCAGTGTCCCGGGACCCGGAAACTCCTATACGCAGTATTTT
CDR3: CSVPGPGNSYTQYF

J: TRBJ2-6
size: NA
length: 15
V: TRBV6-1
D: NA
DNA: TGTGCCAGCAGACCCGACCGCTCTGGGGCCAACGTCCTGACTTTC
CDR3: CASRPDRSGANVLTF

J: TRBJ2-7
size: NA
length: 14
V: TRBV10-2
D: TRBD2
DNA: TGCGCCAGCAGTGTTACGAGCGGGAGTACCGAGCAGTACTTC
CDR3: CASSVTSGSTEQYF

J: TRBJ2-7
size: NA
length: 15
V: TRBV27
D: TRBD2
DNA: TGTGCCAGCAGTTACCGGGGACTAGCGAGATACGAGCAGTACTTC
CDR3: CASSYRGLARYEQYF

J: TRBJ2-7
size: NA
length: 13
V: TRBV12-3/TRBV12-4
D: NA
DNA: TGTGCCAGCAGACGGGACAGCGGGGACGAGCAGTACTTC
CDR3: CASRRDSGDEQYF

J: TRBJ1-2
size: NA
length: 13
V: TRBV6-2/TRBV6-3
D: NA
DNA: TGTGCCAGCAGTAATGGACGGGAAAGGAGCTACACCTTC
CDR3: CASSNGRERSYTF

J: TRBJ1-6
size: NA
length: 13
V: TRBV14
D: NA
DNA: TGTGCCAGCAGCCAAGAGTATAATTCACCCCTCCACTTT
CDR3: CASSQEYNSPLHF

J: TRBJ2-7
size: few
length: 15
V: TRBV4-1
D: NA
DNA: TGCGCCAGCAGCCGAGGGACATTGAGCTCCTACGAGCAGTACTTC
CDR3: CASSRGTLSSYEQYF

J: TRBJ2-1
size: few
length: 14
V: TRBV25-1
D: NA
DNA: TGTGCCAGCAGTGCCAGCAGGGTCGGGAATGAGCAGTTCTTC
CDR3: CASSASRVGNEQFF

J: TRBJ2-2
size: NA
length: 18
V: TRBV19
D: TRBD1
DNA: TGTGCCACCCAACAGAGACGGACAGGGATATCGAACACCGGGGAGCTGTTTTTT
CDR3: CATQQRRTGISNTGELFF

J: TRBJ2-7
size: many
length: 12
V: TRBV28
D: NA
DNA: TGTGCCAGCAGCCCCAATGACTACGAGCAGTACTTC
CDR3: CASSPNDYEQYF

J: TRBJ2-1
size: NA
length: 13
V: TRBV24-1
D: NA
DNA: TGTGCCACCAGTGATTTAGACGCAAATGAGCAGTTCTTC
CDR3: CATSDLDANEQFF

J: TRBJ2-7
size: NA
length: 17
V: TRBV28
D: NA
DNA: TGTGCCAGCAGCCCCGTGTCAGGAGGATCCCTCAGGTACGAGCAGTACTTC
CDR3: CASSPVSGGSLRYEQYF

J: TRBJ2-3
size: NA
length: 17
V: TRBV28
D: TRBD2
DNA: TGTGCCAGCAGTATCGGGACTAGCGGGAGAGCCTCAGATACGCAGTATTTT
CDR3: CASSIGTSGRASDTQYF

J: TRBJ1-5
size: NA
length: 13
V: TRBV20-1
D: NA
DNA: TGCAGTGCTAGGGGGCGGAATTATCAGCCCCAGCATTTT
CDR3: CSARGRNYQPQHF

J: TRBJ2-3
size: NA
length: 14
V: TRBV7-9
D: NA
DNA: TGTGCCAGCAGCTATACACCCGATCCAGATACGCAGTATTTT
CDR3: CASSYTPDPDTQYF

J: TRBJ2-2
size: NA
length: 11
V: TRBV5-6
D: NA
DNA: TGTGCCAGCACCCGCGGCGGGGAGCTGTTTTTT
CDR3: CASTRGGELFF

J: TRBJ2-1
size: NA
length: 16
V: TRBV20-1
D: TRBD2
DNA: TGCAGTGCTAGAGGGACTAGCGGGAGCTCCTACAATGAGCAGTTCTTC
CDR3: CSARGTSGSSYNEQFF